In its sample, the clone carrying this TCR beta chain was seen a few times. The data derive from a study of cytomegalovirus exposure and HLA in healthy donors. The PCR used 60 Vbeta and 13 Jbeta primers. This table comes from immunoSEQ multiplex PCR, and its TCRdb copy is limited to in-frame clones, with some not included. This sample has 80,000 to 100,000 clones, with roughly 73% found just once. V lost 5 bases, J lost 4 bases, and 8 bases stayed unmatched. The CDR3 covers 14 residues. Germline V gene lookup returns CDR1 KGHSH and CDR2 LQKENI. What was sequenced was PBMCs. The source of this sequence is a man in his forties in good health and CMV-seronegative. The chain joins TRBV18 to TRBJ2-7; 7 bases line up with TRBD1. The CDR3 loop is CASSSTGVGYEQYF. DNA of the CDR3: TGTGCCAGCTCATCCACAGGGGTAGGTTACGAGCAGTACTTC.